The present TCR beta chain was sequenced within a study of blood T cell repertoires in COVID-19. Background on the study: From T cells, B-cell-depleted T cells, or PBMCs came the material, which was cDNA or gDNA.

V lost 4 bases and J lost 4, with 16 bases in between. Germline CDR1 reads MGHDK; CDR2 reads SYGVNS. The CDR3 runs 15 residues. Only a few counts were recorded for this clone. The Seattle patients joined while their infection was active and were tracked longitudinally afterward. Assay used: immunoSEQ multiplex PCR; TCRdb lists only in-frame clones, some missing. The sample lists almost 200,000 clones; over 80% were seen once. This clonotype was sampled from a man aged 55 to 70 with COVID-19, enrolled during active disease. The source material was peripheral blood. This chain connects TRBV25-1 to TRBJ1-2, with D possibly matching TRBD1 (5 bases). CDR3 sequence (DNA): TGTGCCAGCAGTGCCCAGGGAGGGCTCGGCTATGGCTACACCTTC. It codes for CASSAQGGLGYGYTF.